This T cell receptor beta chain originates from a study of neurological immune-mediated disorders. As for this clonotype: No antigen is known for it.

Time point specified: longitudinal time-point 1 (baseline). CDR3 length: 15 amino acids. V was clipped by 6 bases and J by 3 bases; unmatched bases: 10. Germline-derived CDR1 and CDR2 are DFQATT and SNEGSKA (reference sequence). Study-wide points: Multiple sclerosis, the disease with the least TCR clonal expansion, fell below healthy controls, whereas HTLV-1-associated myelopathy showed the most. The absence of shared CDR3 amino acid sequences among expanded clones across subjects suggests private repertoires in all groups.

TCRdb passed the 5' RACE reads through MiXCR, listing each CDR3 protein once. The table has tens of thousands of distinct CDR3 sequences, approximately 3% seen once. The TCR originated in a woman aged 60-75 years with multiple sclerosis. The sample consisted of PBMCs. The V and J genes are TRBV20-1 and TRBJ2-2; the match to TRBD1 covers 7 bases. CDR3 sequence: CSARGTTGYTGELFF. The CDR3 nucleotides are TGCAGTGCCAGGGGGACAACAGGCTACACCGGGGAGCTGTTTTTT.